Here is one T cell receptor beta chain with its context. Its specificity is not known. V dropped 3 bases and J dropped 6 bases, with 9 bases sitting between them. The germline CDR1 and CDR2 sequences are SEHNR and FQNEAQ (reference sequence). The CDR3 has 13 residues. The sample is drawn from a study of cytomegalovirus exposure and HLA in healthy donors. Study information: HLA-typed donors were the source of 82 million or so unique TCRs, which an early data release held.

The PCR was carried out with 60 Vbeta primers and 13 Jbeta primers. Per the original data handling: Later reanalysis found about 78 million unique TCR beta chains, 9 million to 12 million of them shared. Repertoires were generated with immunoSEQ multiplex PCR, while TCRdb's copy carries only in-frame clones and drops some. V, J and clone size reflect that table, while D and trimming were determined from the DNA. The sample holds 100,000 to 150,000 clones, 75% to 85% seen once. Notes on the study in general: The HLA-A and HLA-B alleles of most subjects were reportedly predicted accurately from TCR beta sequences.

This chain links TRBV7-9 with TRBJ1-5, with D hard to call. The specimen was PBMCs. This sequence was found in a woman younger than 30 in good health and CMV-seropositive. CDR3 bases: TGTGCCAGCAGCTTTATAGGGAGTCAGCCCCAGCATTTT. It specifies CASSFIGSQPQHF.